The clone carrying this TCR beta chain was detected many times. This specimen belongs to a study of blood T cell repertoires in COVID-19. Study-wide background: Sites in the United States, Italy and Spain provided acute and convalescent COVID-19 samples. In each case, the material was cDNA or gDNA derived from T cells, B-cell-depleted T cells, or PBMCs.

How the authors handled the data: It was from reference gene primer amplification that nucleated cell counts were estimated. Some clones are missing from TCRdb's copy, which holds only in-frame ones; the method was immunoSEQ multiplex PCR. That table gives V, J and clone size, and the DNA gave D and trimming. The sample contains about 220,000 clones, 70% to 90% of which appear only once. The receptor comes from a young man who had recovered from COVID-19. Sequenced input: peripheral blood.

The DNA for the CDR3 is TGTGCCAGCAGCTTAGCAGCAGGGGACTACGAGCAGTACTTC. It encodes CASSLAAGDYEQYF. The rearrangement links TRBV7-2 to TRBJ2-7; D is possibly TRBD1 (6 bases). The CDR3 consists of 14 residues. CDR1 is SGHTA and CDR2 is FQGNSA in the germline V gene. V was pared by 0 bases and J by 3 bases, with 9 bases between.